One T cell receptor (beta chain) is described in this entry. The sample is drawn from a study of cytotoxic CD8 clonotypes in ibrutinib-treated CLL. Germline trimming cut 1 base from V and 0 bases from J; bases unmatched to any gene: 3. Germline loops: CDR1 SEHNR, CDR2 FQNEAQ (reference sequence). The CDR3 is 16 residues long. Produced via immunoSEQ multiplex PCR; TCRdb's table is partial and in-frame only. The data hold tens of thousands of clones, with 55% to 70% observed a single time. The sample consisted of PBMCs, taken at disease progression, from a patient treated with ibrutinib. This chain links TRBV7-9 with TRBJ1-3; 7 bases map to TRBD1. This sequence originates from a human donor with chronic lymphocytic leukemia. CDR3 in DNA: TGTGCCAGCAGCTTAGGGGACAGAAACTCTGGAAACACCATATATTTT. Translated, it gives CASSLGDRNSGNTIYF.